This T cell receptor beta chain stems from a study of Ad26.COV2.S vaccination and SARS-CoV-2 variants. Study as a whole: Recipients of Ad26.COV2.S got it intramuscularly, once or twice 56 days apart. Study-level points and caveats: Those who received the vaccine showed greater spike-specific TCR breadth than those given placebo.

Stated treatment: around 19 received Ad26.COV2.S at low or high dose, single or two shots; roughly five received placebo; per-sample allocation not given. Sampling took place 63 days after the first vaccine or placebo injection. An Ad26 vector expressing Wuhan-strain SARS-CoV-2 spike constituted the vaccine. Regarding this clone: What it binds is not known.

Assay used: immunoSEQ multiplex PCR; TCRdb lists only in-frame clones, some missing. The data contain 300,000 to 350,000 clones, around 84% of them seen just once; the ten biggest clones take up less than 2%. The CDR3 totals 15 residues. Germline-derived CDR1 and CDR2 are GTSNPN and SVGIG (reference sequence). V gave up 3 bases and J gave up 1 base; unmatched junction bases: 6. Sequencing used peripheral blood, obtained in a trial of Ad26.COV2.S vaccine versus placebo. This chain uses TRBV30 with TRBJ1-1; TRBD1 aligns across 9 bases. The receptor was isolated from a person aged 18-65 years who received the Ad26.COV2.S COVID-19 vaccine or a placebo. The DNA of the CDR3 is TGTGCCTGGAGCGTTACAGGGGGCCGGAACACTGAAGCTTTCTTT. This codes for CAWSVTGGRNTEAFF.